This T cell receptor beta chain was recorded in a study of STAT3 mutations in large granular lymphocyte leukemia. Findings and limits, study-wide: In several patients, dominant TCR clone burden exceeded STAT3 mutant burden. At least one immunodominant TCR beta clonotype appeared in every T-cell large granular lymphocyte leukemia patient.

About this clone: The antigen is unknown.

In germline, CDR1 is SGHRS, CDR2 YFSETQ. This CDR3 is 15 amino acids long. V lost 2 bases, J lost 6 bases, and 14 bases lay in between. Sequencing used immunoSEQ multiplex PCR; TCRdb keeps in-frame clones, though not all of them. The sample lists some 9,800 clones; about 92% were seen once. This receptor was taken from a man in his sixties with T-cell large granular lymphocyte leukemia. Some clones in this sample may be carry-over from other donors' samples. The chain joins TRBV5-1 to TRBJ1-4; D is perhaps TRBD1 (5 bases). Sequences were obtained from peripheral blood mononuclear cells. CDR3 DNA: TGCGCCAGCAGCTTAACGTCCTGGGGGGATGAAAAACTGTTTTTT. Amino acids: CASSLTSWGDEKLFF.